This entry concerns a single T cell receptor beta chain. The CDR3 consists of 14 residues. The germline V gene has CDR1 MDHEN and CDR2 SYDVKM. Trimming removed 6 bases from V and 6 bases from J; junction bases left unmatched: 9. CD45RO-negative CD8 cells positively selected for CCR7 made up the naive population, which excluded terminally differentiated effector memory CD45RA+ cells. These data originate in a study of shared clonotypes between healthy human individuals. Sequenced by immunoSEQ multiplex PCR; TCRdb stores in-frame clones only, minus some. The sample lists approximately 2,000,000 clones, just over 90% occurring once.

Sequenced material: naive CD8+ T cells from PBMCs. The TCR was taken from a man aged 18 to 30 in good health. Some clones in this sample may be carry-over from other donors' samples. The rearrangement joins TRBV28 to TRBJ1-2, with TRBD1 matching over 8 bases. The CDR3 DNA reads TGTGCCAGCAGCCCCCGCAGGGGGCTTCATGGCTACACCTTC. It specifies CASSPRRGLHGYTF.